The 27 T cell receptor beta chains below were found in one sample sequenced in a study of CD8 T cells in ankylosing spondylitis. A single record per CDR3 protein comes from TCRdb applying MiXCR to the 5' RACE reads. The sample records around 140,000 distinct CDR3 sequences, 9.5% to 12% being singletons. Specimen: blood, either unsorted or a sorted T cell fraction (not recorded which). Every receptor here comes from a female donor with ankylosing spondylitis or in good health (not recorded which).

The sample holds many counts of this clonotype. The chain is built from TRBV7-7 and TRBJ2-1, with TRBD2 identical over 11 bases. V lost 4 bases to trimming and J lost 10 bases; unmatched junction nucleotides: 9. CDR3 length equals 15 residues. Germline CDR1 SSHAT, CDR2 FNYEAQ (reference sequence). The CDR3 loop reads CASSSELAGVREQFF. The CDR3 DNA follows: TGTGCCAGCAGCTCCGAACTAGCGGGAGTGAGGGAGCAGTTCTTC. The full variable domain, rest sourced from reference TRBV7-7 and TRBJ2-1, is GAGVSQSPRYKVTKRGQDVTLRCDPISSHATLYWYQQALGQGPEFLTYFNYEAQPDKSGLPSDRFSAERPEGSISTLTIQRTEQRDSAMYRCASSSELAGVREQFFGPGTRLTVL.

This clonotype was seen ten or more times. The genes are TRBV20-1 and TRBJ2-7; D is ambiguous. This CDR3 is built from 11 residues. Per the germline V gene, CDR1 is DFQATT and CDR2 is SNEGSKA (reference sequence). Trimming removed 6 bases from V and 0 bases from J, with 6 bases in between. CDR3 nucleotides: TGCAGTGCGGGCTTCTCCTACGAGCAGTACTTC. Its protein is CSAGFSYEQYF.

This clonotype was seen only a few times. This chain joins TRBV3-1 and TRBJ2-1, with TRBD2 matching 10 bases. V gave up 3 bases and J gave up 3 bases; unmatched junction bases: 5. The CDR3 runs 16 residues. CDR1 LGHDT and CDR2 YNNKEL come from the germline V gene (reference sequence). CDR3 amino acids: CASSQGRTSGYNEQFF. The CDR3 DNA reads as TGTGCCAGCAGCCAGGGCAGGACTAGCGGCTACAATGAGCAGTTCTTC.

This clonotype was picked up many times. The rearrangement joins TRBV11-2 to TRBJ2-1, with TRBD2 matching over 9 bases. V lost 7 bases and J lost 9; bases outside the gene matches: 13. The CDR3 runs to 15 residues. From germline, CDR1 is SGHAT and CDR2 FQNNGV. The CDR3 loop is CASTLAGTSIGEQFF. The CDR3 nucleotides are TGTGCCAGCACCCTAGCGGGGACTAGCATTGGTGAGCAGTTCTTC. The variable domain in full, with the rest retrieved from reference TRBV11-2 and TRBJ2-1, is EAGVAQSPRYKIIEKRQSVAFWCNPISGHATLYWYQQILGQGPKLLIQFQNNGVVDDSQLPKDRFSAERLKGVDSTLKIQPAKLEDSAVYLCASTLAGTSIGEQFFGPGTRLTVL.

The gene calls are TRBV12-3 or TRBV12-4 and TRBJ2-5, with TRBD2 matching 8 bases. With 3 bases clipped from V and 3 bases from J, the junction kept 6 bases outside the gene matches. CDR3 length: 15 amino acids. In DNA form, the CDR3 reads TGTGCCAGCAGTTTCACTAGCGGCCCGAAAGAGACCCAGTACTTC. Translated, it gives CASSFTSGPKETQYF.

This clonotype was counted ten times or more. The chain combines TRBV7-2 with TRBJ1-6, with D perhaps matching TRBD1 (5 bases). Germline-derived CDR1 and CDR2 are SGHTA and FQGNSA. The length of the CDR3 is 17 residues. Trimming took 5 bases from V and 6 from J, leaving 20 bases between them. The CDR3: CASSTHRPGTGNSPLHF. CDR3 in DNA: TGTGCCAGCAGCACCCACCGCCCTGGGACGGGTAATTCACCCCTCCACTTT. The whole variable domain, remainder taken from reference TRBV7-2 and TRBJ1-6, is GAGVSQSPSNKVTEKGKDVELRCDPISGHTALYWYRQSLGQGLEFLIYFQGNSAPDKSGLPSDRFSAERTGGSVSTLTIQRTQQEDSAVYLCASSTHRPGTGNSPLHFGNGTRLTVT.

This clonotype was observed many times. V and J are TRBV6-5 and TRBJ2-7, with 10 bases fitting TRBD2. The CDR3 runs to 14 residues. CDR1 and CDR2 (germline): MNHEY, SVGAGI. Unmatched junction bases numbered 6, after V lost 4 bases and J lost 6 bases. In nucleotides, the CDR3 is TGTGCCAGCAGTTTTTCTAGCGGGAGTGTCGAGCAGTACTTC. Its translation is CASSFSSGSVEQYF.

This clonotype appeared many times. V gene TRBV5-1 combines with J gene TRBJ2-5; D not certain. The CDR3 is made up of 15 amino acids. Germline V gives CDR1 SGHRS, CDR2 YFSETQ. V lost 4 bases and J 3 bases, leaving 16 bases between the germline ends. Here the CDR3 DNA reads TGCGCCAGCAGCGCCTTCGACTTGGTAGAAGAGACCCAGTACTTC. This sequence encodes CASSAFDLVEETQYF.

This clonotype was counted only a few times. The chain joins TRBV6-1 to TRBJ1-1; D is unclear. CDR1 MNHNS and CDR2 SASEGT come from the germline V gene. The CDR3 sequence is 13 residues long. V was pared by 7 bases and J by 0 bases, with 9 bases between. In DNA, the CDR3 is TGTGCCAGCAAACAGACGGTGAACACTGAAGCTTTCTTT. It translates to CASKQTVNTEAFF.

The genes are TRBV28 and TRBJ2-4; 10 positions match TRBD1. There are 15 residues in the CDR3. Germline CDR1 is MDHEN and CDR2 is SYDVKM. Germline trimming cut 6 bases from V and 6 bases from J; bases unmatched to any gene: 8. The CDR3 loop is CASSRQGAGGNIQYF. The CDR3 DNA sequence: TGTGCCAGCAGCCGACAGGGGGCAGGGGGAAACATTCAGTACTTC.

This clonotype was picked up many times. The J gene is TRBJ1-4, the V gene TRBV12-3 or TRBV12-4; no reliable D call. The CDR3 runs 13 residues. Deletions cut 6 bases from V and 11 bases from J, with 16 bases between. DNA of the CDR3: TGTGCCAGCAGGGACCCTCGGGCGATGAAACTGTTTTTT. Translating it yields CASRDPRAMKLFF.

There are many counts of this clonotype. The rearrangement joins TRBV11-2 to TRBJ1-4; 7 nucleotides agree with TRBD1. The germline gives CDR1 SGHAT, CDR2 FQNNGV. The CDR3 covers 16 residues. The V segment lost 8 bases and the J segment 1 base; nucleotides outside the gene matches: 10. The CDR3 is CASHQGGDGTNEKLFF. The CDR3 DNA sequence: TGTGCCAGCCACCAGGGGGGCGATGGAACTAATGAAAAACTGTTTTTT.

This clonotype came up a few times. This chain connects TRBV28 to TRBJ2-1; 9 positions agree with TRBD1. The V gene end was trimmed by 6 bases and the J gene end by 8 bases; junction bases not matched to a gene: 8. The CDR3 totals 14 residues. Germline values: CDR1 MDHEN, CDR2 SYDVKM. This chain's CDR3 is CASSSGQGSDEQFF. CDR3 DNA sequence: TGTGCCAGCAGCTCGGGACAGGGTAGCGATGAGCAGTTCTTC.

This clonotype was seen at least ten times. J is TRBJ1-2 and V is TRBV12-3 or TRBV12-4; 8 positions agree with TRBD1. This CDR3 region has 13 residues. V lost 5 bases to trimming and J lost 7 bases; unmatched junction nucleotides: 6. The CDR3 DNA reads as TGTGCCAGCAGTCCAGGGGGCGCAGCTGGCTACACCTTC. Encoded protein: CASSPGGAAGYTF.

The rearrangement joins TRBV7-8 to TRBJ2-3, with 8 bases that match TRBD2. CDR1 is SGHVS, CDR2 FQNEAQ, per germline. The ends lost 3 bases at V and 5 bases at J; junction bases unmatched: 7. The CDR3 loop spans 15 amino acids. The CDR3 loop is CASSFGSGRRDTQYF. The CDR3 DNA sequence: TGTGCCAGCAGCTTCGGAAGCGGGAGAAGAGATACGCAGTATTTT.

This clonotype has ten or more counts. J is TRBJ1-1 and V is TRBV5-1, with TRBD1 matching over 7 bases. Unmatched junction bases numbered 9, after V lost 4 bases and J lost 3 bases. The CDR3 is made up of 15 amino acids. Per the germline V gene, CDR1 is SGHRS and CDR2 is YFSETQ. In DNA form, the CDR3 reads TGCGCCAGCAGCCCGGACCCAGGGGGACACACTGAAGCTTTCTTT. Its translation: CASSPDPGGHTEAFF.

This clonotype was counted ten times or more. V and J are TRBV5-5 and TRBJ1-6; 7 bases align to TRBD1. Germline trimming cut 1 base from V and 8 bases from J; bases unmatched to any gene: 9. Germline V gene sequence: CDR1 SGHKS, CDR2 YYEKEE (reference sequence). The CDR3 has 16 residues. The CDR3 loop reads CASSLMTQGMDSPLHF. Written as DNA, the CDR3 is TGTGCCAGCAGCTTGATGACACAGGGGATGGATTCACCCCTCCACTTT. The whole variable domain, filled in from reference TRBV5-5 and TRBJ1-6, reads DAGVTQSPTHLIKTRGQQVTLRCSPISGHKSVSWYQQVLGQGPQFIFQYYEKEERGRGNFPDRFSARQFPNYSSELNVNALLLGDSALYLCASSLMTQGMDSPLHFGNGTRLTVT.

This clonotype came up many times. The chain couples TRBV7-2 to TRBJ1-1; D is unresolved. V was trimmed by 2 bases and J by 0 bases, leaving 7 bases between them. Germline values: CDR1 SGHTA, CDR2 FQGNSA. This CDR3 comprises 14 residues. The CDR3 DNA sequence: TGTGCCAGCAGCTTAATCAAGATGAACACTGAAGCTTTCTTT. It is translated as CASSLIKMNTEAFF.

This clonotype was detected ten times or more. V gene TRBV13 combines with J gene TRBJ1-1; tentative D call: TRBD1 (6 bases). This CDR3 region has 14 residues. CDR1 is PRHDT and CDR2 is FYEKMQ in the germline V gene (reference sequence). V lost 5 bases to trimming and J lost 3 bases, with 13 bases between them. CDR3 nucleotide sequence: TGTGCCAGCAGCGGGGGCCCTGCGTACACTGAAGCTTTCTTT. This codes for CASSGGPAYTEAFF.

This clonotype was seen a few times. This rearrangement joins TRBV10-2 to TRBJ2-4; tentatively, D is TRBD2 (5 bases). The germline V gene has CDR1 WSHSY and CDR2 SAAADI. Deletions cut 7 bases from V and 2 bases from J, with 12 bases between. The CDR3 has 14 residues. Written as DNA, the CDR3 is TGCGCCAGCAACCACGGGGTACCCAAAAACATTCAGTACTTC. Amino acids: CASNHGVPKNIQYF.

Ten or more counts support this clonotype. The V and J genes are TRBV2 and TRBJ2-1, with a tentative D call TRBD1 (6 bases). V lost 7 bases, J lost 8 bases, and 18 bases lay in between. CDR3 size: 14 residues. Germline CDR1 SNHLY, CDR2 FYNNEI. The CDR3, as DNA: TGTGCCAGCACCTCGACAGGACCCTGGGATGAGCAGTTCTTC. Translating gives CASTSTGPWDEQFF.

Ten or more counts support this clonotype. The chain couples TRBV5-5 to TRBJ1-3; D unresolved. CDR1 and CDR2 (germline): SGHKS, YYEKEE (reference sequence). Trimming removed 0 bases from V and 6 bases from J, with 7 bases in between. The CDR3 runs 13 residues. This CDR3 reads CASSLVNENTIYF. The CDR3 region has the DNA TGTGCCAGCAGCTTGGTGAACGAAAACACCATATATTTT.

Regarding this clonotype: The missing conserved phenylalanine or tryptophan at the end of this CDR3 makes a read error likely. CDR3 nucleotide sequence: TGCAGTGCTAGGAGGGGGACTAAAGAGACCCAGTACTAC. Its translation is CSARRGTKETQYY. V and J are TRBV20-1 and TRBJ2-5, with D possibly being TRBD2 (7 bases). This CDR3 contains 13 residues. V gave up 3 bases and J gave up 3 bases, with 11 bases separating them. Looked up from germline, CDR1 is DFQATT and CDR2 is SNEGSKA (reference sequence).

This clonotype was recorded many times. The rearrangement links TRBV3-1 to TRBJ2-1; D is ambiguous. Germline V gene data show CDR1 as LGHDT and CDR2 as YNNKEL (reference sequence). The CDR3 is 13 residues long. V gave up 4 bases and J gave up 3 bases, with 7 bases separating them. The chain's CDR3 is CASSRWSYNEQFF. CDR3 nucleotide sequence: TGTGCCAGCAGCCGCTGGAGCTACAATGAGCAGTTCTTC.

This clonotype was seen at least ten times. This rearrangement joins TRBV28 to TRBJ1-1; tentatively, D is TRBD1 (5 bases). The V gene lost 7 bases and the J gene lost 5 bases, with 23 bases spanning the gap. The CDR3 runs to 16 residues. The germline V gene encodes CDR1 MDHEN and CDR2 SYDVKM. For the CDR3, the DNA is TGTGCCAGCACATCCGCCCAGGAGGGGAAGGCTACTGAAGCTTTCTTT. Protein sequence: CASTSAQEGKATEAFF.

This clonotype showed up just a few times. The chain uses TRBV7-9 and TRBJ2-1, with D possibly TRBD2 on 7 matching bases. CDR3 length: 16 residues. CDR1 and CDR2 (germline): SEHNR, FQNEAQ (reference sequence). The germline V and J ends were trimmed by 1 base and 3 bases, with 13 bases remaining between them. CDR3 sequence reads: CASSLGAGAGYNEQFF. In nucleotides, the CDR3 is TGTGCCAGCAGCTTAGGGGCGGGGGCCGGCTACAATGAGCAGTTCTTC.

This CDR3 is CASSPLWINEQFF. In DNA form, the CDR3 reads TGTGCCAGTAGTCCCCTGTGGATCAATGAGCAGTTCTTC. The gene calls are TRBV19 and TRBJ2-1, with no clear D. Looked up from germline, CDR1 is LNHDA and CDR2 is SQIVND (reference sequence). The CDR3 covers 13 residues. V gave up 5 bases and J gave up 6 bases, with 11 bases separating them.